This entry concerns a single T cell receptor (beta chain). The data were obtained in a study of blood T cell repertoires in COVID-19. The germline V gene encodes CDR1 LNHDA and CDR2 SQIVND (reference sequence). Trimming took off 3 bases at V and 6 bases at J, with 15 bases between the two ends. The CDR3 length is 14 residues. In the source study's methods: Estimation of nucleated cell counts was performed using reference gene primer amplification. Assay used: immunoSEQ multiplex PCR; TCRdb lists only in-frame clones, some missing. D and trimming were read from the DNA, whereas the V and J calls and clone size are those reported in that table. This table has over 350,000 clones, roughly 90% appearing once.

The chain couples TRBV19 to TRBJ2-7; possibly TRBD1 for D (5 bases). The TCR originated in a woman aged 25-40 years with acute or convalescent COVID-19. The sample comprised peripheral blood. CDR3 sequence (DNA): TGTGCCAGTAGTATCGGTCAGGGTGGTTCCGAGCAGTACTTC. This gives the protein CASSIGQGGSEQYF.